This record covers a single T cell receptor (beta chain). Measured with immunoSEQ multiplex PCR; TCRdb has only the in-frame clones, and not every one. Here the sample spans 200,000 or so clones, around 94% being singletons. These data belong to a study of control samples from healthy donors and cancer patients. Sample: blood. The receptor comes from a man over 45 in good health.

CDR3 sequence: CATSSSGDGSTNEKLFF. In DNA, the CDR3 is TGTGCCACCAGTAGTAGCGGGGACGGATCAACTAATGAAAAACTGTTTTTT. The chain employs TRBV24-1 and TRBJ1-4, with D possibly matching TRBD1 (5 bases). The V gene's germline CDR1 is KGHDR and CDR2 SFDVKD. V lost 6 bases and J lost 0, with 16 bases in between. This CDR3 is built from 17 residues.